This T cell receptor beta chain was sequenced in a study of blood T cell repertoires in COVID-19. Only in-frame clones appear in the TCRdb table, and some are missing; sequencing was by immunoSEQ multiplex PCR. The sample has around 250,000 clones; less than 85% are singletons. The germline V and J ends were trimmed by 6 bases and 0 bases, with 6 bases remaining between them. The CDR3 length is 13 residues. The germline V gene has CDR1 LNHDA and CDR2 SQIVND (reference sequence). Sequenced: peripheral blood. The chain uses TRBV19 and TRBJ1-5, with D hard to call. This receptor was taken from a woman between 18 and 30 years old with acute or convalescent COVID-19. CDR3 DNA sequence: TGTGCCAGTAGGCGGAATAGCAATCAGCCCCAGCATTTT. This sequence encodes CASRRNSNQPQHF.